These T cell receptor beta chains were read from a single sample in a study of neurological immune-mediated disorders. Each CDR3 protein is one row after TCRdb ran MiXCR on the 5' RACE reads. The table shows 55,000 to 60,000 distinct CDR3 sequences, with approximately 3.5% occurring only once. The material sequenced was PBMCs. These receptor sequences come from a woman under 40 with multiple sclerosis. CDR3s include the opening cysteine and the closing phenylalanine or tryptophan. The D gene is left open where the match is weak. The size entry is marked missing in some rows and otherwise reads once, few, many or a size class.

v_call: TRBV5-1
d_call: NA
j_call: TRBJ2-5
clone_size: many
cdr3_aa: CASSPTLGGQETQYF
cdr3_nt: TGCGCCAGCAGCCCCACGCTGGGGGGCCAAGAGACCCAGTACTTC

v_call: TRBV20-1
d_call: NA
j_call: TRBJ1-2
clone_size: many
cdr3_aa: CSARDIGDSYTF
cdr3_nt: TGCAGTGCCAGAGATATCGGGGACTCATACACCTTC

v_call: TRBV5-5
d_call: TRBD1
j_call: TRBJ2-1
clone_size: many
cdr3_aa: CASSRSGTAYNEQFF
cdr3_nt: TGTGCCAGCAGCAGATCTGGGACAGCCTACAATGAGCAGTTCTTC

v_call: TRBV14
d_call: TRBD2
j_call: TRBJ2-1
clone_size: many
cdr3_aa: CASSTSGTSIYNEQFF
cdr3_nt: TGTGCCAGCAGCACGTCCGGGACTAGCATTTACAATGAGCAGTTCTTC

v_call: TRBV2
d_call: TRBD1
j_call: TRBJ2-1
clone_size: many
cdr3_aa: CASSARPGQGRGEQFF
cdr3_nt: TGTGCCAGCAGCGCACGACCGGGACAGGGCAGGGGAGAGCAGTTCTTC

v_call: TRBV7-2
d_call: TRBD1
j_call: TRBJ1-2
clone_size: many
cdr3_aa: CASSRRPGQGGGYTF
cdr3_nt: TGTGCCAGCAGCCGACGACCGGGACAGGGAGGAGGCTACACCTTC

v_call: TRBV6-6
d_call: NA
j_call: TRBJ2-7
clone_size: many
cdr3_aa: CASSPRERSYEQYF
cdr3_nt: TGTGCCAGCAGTCCCAGGGAGAGGAGCTACGAGCAGTACTTC

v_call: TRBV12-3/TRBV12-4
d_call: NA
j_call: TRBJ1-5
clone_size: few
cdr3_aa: CASSLTGYQPQNF
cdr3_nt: TGTGCCAGCAGTTTAACAGGGTATCAGCCCCAGAATTTT

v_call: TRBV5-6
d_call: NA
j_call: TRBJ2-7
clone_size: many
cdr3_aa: CASSLVLTEQYF
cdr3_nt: TGTGCCAGCAGCTTGGTTTTAACAGAGCAGTACTTC

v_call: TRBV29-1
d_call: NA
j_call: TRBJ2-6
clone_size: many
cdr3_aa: CSAETGANVLTF
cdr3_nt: TGCAGCGCGGAAACTGGGGCCAACGTCCTGACTTTC

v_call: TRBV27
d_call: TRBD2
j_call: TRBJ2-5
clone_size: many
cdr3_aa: CASRPAGVETQYF
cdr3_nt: TGTGCCAGCAGACCAGCGGGAGTTGAGACCCAGTACTTC

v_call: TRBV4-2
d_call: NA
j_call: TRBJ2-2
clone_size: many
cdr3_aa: CASSPRDLNTGELFF
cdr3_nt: TGTGCCAGCAGCCCCCGGGACTTAAACACCGGGGAGCTGTTTTTT

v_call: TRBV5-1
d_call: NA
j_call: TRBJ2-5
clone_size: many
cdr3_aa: CASSLSPQGETQYF
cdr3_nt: TGCGCCAGCAGCTTGTCACCACAGGGAGAGACCCAGTACTTC

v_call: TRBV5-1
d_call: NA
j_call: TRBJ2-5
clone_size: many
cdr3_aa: CASSLVETQYF
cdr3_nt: TGCGCCAGCAGCTTGGTCGAGACCCAGTACTTC

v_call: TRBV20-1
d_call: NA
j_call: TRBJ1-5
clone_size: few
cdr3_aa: CSARDGGRYSNQPQNF
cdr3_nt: TGCAGTGCTAGAGATGGAGGACGGTATAGCAATCAGCCCCAGAATTTT

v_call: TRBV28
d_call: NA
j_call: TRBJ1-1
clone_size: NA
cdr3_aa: CASSLRGSRNTEAFF
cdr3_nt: TGTGCCAGCAGTTTGCGAGGTAGCCGGAACACTGAAGCTTTCTTT

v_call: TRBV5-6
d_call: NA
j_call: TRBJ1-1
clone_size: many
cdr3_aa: CASSLGVSNTEAFF
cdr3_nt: TGTGCCAGCAGCTTAGGGGTATCGAACACTGAAGCTTTCTTT

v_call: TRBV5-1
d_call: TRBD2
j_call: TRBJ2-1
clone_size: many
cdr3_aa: CASSLSASGDYNEQFF
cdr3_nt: TGCGCCAGCAGCTTGTCTGCTAGCGGGGATTACAATGAGCAGTTCTTC

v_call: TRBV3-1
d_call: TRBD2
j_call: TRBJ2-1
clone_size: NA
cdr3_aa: CASSRTSGEYNEQFF
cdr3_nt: TGTGCCAGCAGCCGCACTAGCGGGGAATACAATGAGCAGTTCTTC

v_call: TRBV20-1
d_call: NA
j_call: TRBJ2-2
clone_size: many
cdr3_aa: CSARDGAGRTDTGELFF
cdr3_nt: TGCAGTGCTAGAGATGGGGCGGGCCGGACGGACACCGGGGAGCTGTTTTTT

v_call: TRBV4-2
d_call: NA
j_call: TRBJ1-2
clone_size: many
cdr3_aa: CASSQDLLTGNYGYTF
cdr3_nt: TGTGCCAGCAGCCAAGATCTATTGACAGGAAACTATGGCTACACCTTC

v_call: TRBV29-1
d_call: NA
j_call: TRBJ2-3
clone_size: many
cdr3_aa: CSVGLVDTQYF
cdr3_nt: TGCAGCGTTGGTCTAGTGGATACGCAGTATTTT

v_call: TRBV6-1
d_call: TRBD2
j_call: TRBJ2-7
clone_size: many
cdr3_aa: CASVGGTSGNIASAQYF
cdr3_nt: TGTGCCAGCGTCGGAGGGACTAGCGGGAATATAGCCAGTGCGCAGTACTTC

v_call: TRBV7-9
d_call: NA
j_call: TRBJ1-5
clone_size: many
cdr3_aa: CASSLGHKNQPQNF
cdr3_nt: TGTGCCAGCAGCTTAGGACATAAAAATCAGCCCCAGAATTTT

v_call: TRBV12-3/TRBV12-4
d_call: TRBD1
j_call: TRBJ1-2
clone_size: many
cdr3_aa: CASSLSSGGGVSYTF
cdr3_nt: TGTGCCAGCAGTTTGAGTTCGGGAGGGGGCGTCAGCTACACCTTC

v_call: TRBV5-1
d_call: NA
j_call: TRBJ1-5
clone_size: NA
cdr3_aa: CASSWGDRNQPQNF
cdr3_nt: TGCGCCAGCAGCTGGGGAGACCGTAATCAGCCCCAGAATTTT

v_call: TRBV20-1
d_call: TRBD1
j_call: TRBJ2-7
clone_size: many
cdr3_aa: CSAAYPGQLYEQYF
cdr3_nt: TGCAGTGCCGCGTACCCGGGACAGCTCTACGAGCAGTACTTC

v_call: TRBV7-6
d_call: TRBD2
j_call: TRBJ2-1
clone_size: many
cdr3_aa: CASSPLAGGPSSSYNEQFF
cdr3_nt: TGTGCCAGCAGCCCTCTAGCGGGGGGGCCGTCGAGCTCCTACAATGAGCAGTTCTTC

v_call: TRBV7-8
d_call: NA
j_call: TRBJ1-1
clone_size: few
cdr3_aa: CAGFPQQGNTEAFF
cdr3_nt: TGTGCCGGCTTCCCCCAACAGGGTAACACTGAAGCTTTCTTT

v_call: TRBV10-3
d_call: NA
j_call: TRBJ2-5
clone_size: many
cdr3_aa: CAISEGALRETQYF
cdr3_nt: TGTGCCATCAGTGAGGGAGCTCTAAGGGAGACCCAGTACTTC

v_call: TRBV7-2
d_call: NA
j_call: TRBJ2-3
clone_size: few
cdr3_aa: CATGPGLSSDTQYF
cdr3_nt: TGTGCCACCGGACCGGGACTTTCCTCAGATACGCAGTATTTT

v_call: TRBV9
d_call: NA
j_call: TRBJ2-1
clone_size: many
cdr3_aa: CASSVSASNEQFF
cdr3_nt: TGTGCCAGCAGCGTAAGCGCCAGTAATGAGCAGTTCTTC

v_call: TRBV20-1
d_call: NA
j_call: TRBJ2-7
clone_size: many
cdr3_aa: CSAALQSSYEQYF
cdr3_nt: TGCAGTGCTGCCTTACAGAGCTCCTACGAGCAGTACTTC

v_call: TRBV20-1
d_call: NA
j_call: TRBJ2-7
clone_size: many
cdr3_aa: CSARLIQQHEQYF
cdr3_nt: TGCAGTGCCCGCCTAATCCAGCAACACGAGCAGTACTTC

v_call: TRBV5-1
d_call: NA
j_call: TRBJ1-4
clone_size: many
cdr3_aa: CASRPTGNPTNEKLFF
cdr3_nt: TGCGCCAGCAGGCCAACAGGAAACCCAACTAATGAAAAACTGTTTTTT

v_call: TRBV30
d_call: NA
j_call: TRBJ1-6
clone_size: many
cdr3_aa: CASGTPLHF
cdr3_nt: TGTGCTTCGGGGACACCCCTCCACTTT

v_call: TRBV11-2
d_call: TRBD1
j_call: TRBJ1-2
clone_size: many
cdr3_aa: CASSSIRGSDYGYTF
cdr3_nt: TGTGCCAGCAGTTCGATCAGGGGGTCGGACTATGGCTACACCTTC

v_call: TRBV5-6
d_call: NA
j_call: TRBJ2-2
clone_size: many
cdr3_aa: CASSLALGPANTGELFF
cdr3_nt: TGTGCCAGCAGCTTGGCTCTAGGCCCCGCGAACACCGGGGAGCTGTTTTTT

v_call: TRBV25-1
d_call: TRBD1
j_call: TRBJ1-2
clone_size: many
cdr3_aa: CASSVPGGNYGYTF
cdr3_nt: TGTGCCAGCAGTGTCCCAGGGGGTAACTATGGCTACACCTTC

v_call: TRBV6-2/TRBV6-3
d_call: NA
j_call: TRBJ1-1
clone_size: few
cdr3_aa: CASSFGKYTEAFF
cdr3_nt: TGTGCCAGCAGTTTCGGAAAGTACACTGAAGCTTTCTTT

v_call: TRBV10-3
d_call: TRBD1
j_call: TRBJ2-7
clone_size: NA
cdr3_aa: CAIRADSGTGGYEQYF
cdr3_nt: TGTGCCATCAGGGCCGACTCCGGGACAGGGGGGTACGAGCAGTACTTC

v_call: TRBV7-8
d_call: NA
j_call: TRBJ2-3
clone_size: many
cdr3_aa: CASSTGSTDTQYF
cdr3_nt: TGTGCCAGCAGCACGGGAAGCACAGATACGCAGTATTTT

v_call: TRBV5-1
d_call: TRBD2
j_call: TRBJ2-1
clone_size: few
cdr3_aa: CASSKPGLAGEEQFF
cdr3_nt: TGCGCCAGCAGCAAACCGGGACTAGCGGGAGAGGAGCAGTTCTTC

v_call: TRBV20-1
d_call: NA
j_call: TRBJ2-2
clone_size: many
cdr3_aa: CSASKGYAGELFF
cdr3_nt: TGCAGTGCTAGTAAGGGGTACGCCGGGGAGCTGTTTTTT

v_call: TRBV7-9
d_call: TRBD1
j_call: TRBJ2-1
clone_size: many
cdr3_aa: CASSYYTGAGSYNEQFF
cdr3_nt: TGTGCCAGCAGCTACTACACAGGGGCGGGCTCCTACAATGAGCAGTTCTTC

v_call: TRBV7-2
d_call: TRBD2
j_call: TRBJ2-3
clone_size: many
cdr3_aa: CASSSRTRSGPDTQYF
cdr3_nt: TGTGCCAGCAGCTCGCGGACTAGGAGTGGGCCAGATACGCAGTATTTT

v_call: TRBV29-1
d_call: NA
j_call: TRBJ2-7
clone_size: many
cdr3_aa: CSAKGGPYEQYF
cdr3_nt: TGCAGCGCTAAAGGGGGTCCCTACGAGCAGTACTTC

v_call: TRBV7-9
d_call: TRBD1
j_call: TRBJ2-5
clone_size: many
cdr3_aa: CASSPDRGGETQYF
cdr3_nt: TGTGCCAGCAGCCCTGACAGGGGTGGAGAGACCCAGTACTTC

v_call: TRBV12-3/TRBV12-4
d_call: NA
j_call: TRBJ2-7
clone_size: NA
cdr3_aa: CASSLRGKAYEQYF
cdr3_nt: TGTGCCAGCAGCCTCAGGGGAAAGGCCTACGAGCAGTACTTC